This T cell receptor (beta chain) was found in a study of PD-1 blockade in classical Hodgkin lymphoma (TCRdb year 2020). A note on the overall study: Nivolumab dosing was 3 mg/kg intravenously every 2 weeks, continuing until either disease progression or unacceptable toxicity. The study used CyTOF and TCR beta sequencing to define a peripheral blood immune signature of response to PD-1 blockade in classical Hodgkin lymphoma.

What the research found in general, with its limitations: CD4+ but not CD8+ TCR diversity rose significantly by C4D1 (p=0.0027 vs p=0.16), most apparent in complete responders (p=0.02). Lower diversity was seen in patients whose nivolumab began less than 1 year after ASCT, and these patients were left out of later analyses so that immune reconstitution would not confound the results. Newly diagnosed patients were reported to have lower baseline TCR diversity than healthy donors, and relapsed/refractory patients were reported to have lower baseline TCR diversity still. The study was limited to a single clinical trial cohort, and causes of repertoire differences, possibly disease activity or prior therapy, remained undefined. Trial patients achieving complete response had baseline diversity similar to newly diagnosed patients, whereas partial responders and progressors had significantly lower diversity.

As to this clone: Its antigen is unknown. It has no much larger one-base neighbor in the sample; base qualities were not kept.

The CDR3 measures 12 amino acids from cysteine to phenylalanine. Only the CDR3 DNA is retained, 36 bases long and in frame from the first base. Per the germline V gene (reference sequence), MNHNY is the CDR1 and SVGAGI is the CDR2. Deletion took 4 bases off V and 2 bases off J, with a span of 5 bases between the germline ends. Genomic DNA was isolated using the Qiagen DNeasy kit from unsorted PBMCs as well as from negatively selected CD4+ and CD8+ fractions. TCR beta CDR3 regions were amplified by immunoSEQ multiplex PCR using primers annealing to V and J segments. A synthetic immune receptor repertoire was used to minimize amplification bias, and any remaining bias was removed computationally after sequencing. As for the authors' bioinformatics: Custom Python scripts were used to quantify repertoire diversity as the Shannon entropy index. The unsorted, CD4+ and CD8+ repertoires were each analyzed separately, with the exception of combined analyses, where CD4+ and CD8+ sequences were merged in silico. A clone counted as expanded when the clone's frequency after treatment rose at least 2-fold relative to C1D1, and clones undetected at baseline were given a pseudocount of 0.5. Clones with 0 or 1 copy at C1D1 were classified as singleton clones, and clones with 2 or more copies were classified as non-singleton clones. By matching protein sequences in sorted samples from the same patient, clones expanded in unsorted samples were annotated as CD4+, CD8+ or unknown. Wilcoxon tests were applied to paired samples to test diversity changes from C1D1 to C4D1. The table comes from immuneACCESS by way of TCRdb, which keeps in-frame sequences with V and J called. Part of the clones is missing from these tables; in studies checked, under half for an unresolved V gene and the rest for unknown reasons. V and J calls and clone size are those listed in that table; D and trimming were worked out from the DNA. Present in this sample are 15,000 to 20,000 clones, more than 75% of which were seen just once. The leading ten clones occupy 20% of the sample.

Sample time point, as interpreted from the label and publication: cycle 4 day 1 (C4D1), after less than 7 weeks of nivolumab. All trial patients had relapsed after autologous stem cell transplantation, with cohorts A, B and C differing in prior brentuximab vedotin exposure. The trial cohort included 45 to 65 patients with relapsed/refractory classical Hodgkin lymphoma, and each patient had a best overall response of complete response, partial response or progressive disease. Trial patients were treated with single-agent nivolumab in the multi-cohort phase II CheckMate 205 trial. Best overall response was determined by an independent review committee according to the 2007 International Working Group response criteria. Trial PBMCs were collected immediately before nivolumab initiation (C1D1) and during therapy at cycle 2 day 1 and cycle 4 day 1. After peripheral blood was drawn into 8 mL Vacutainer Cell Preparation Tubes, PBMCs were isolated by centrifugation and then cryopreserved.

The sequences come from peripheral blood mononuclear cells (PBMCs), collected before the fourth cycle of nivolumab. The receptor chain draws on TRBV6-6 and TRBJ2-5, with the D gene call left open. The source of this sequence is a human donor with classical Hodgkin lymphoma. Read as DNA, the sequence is TGTGCCAGCAGTTTACAGCAAGAGACCCAGTACTTC. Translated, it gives CASSLQQETQYF.